This TCR beta chain stems from a study of neurological immune-mediated disorders. 5'RACE generated cDNA with 10-nucleotide random UMIs. The yield of each sequencing run was over 170 million TCR-beta sequences from 15-18 subjects. TCRdb ran MiXCR on the 5' RACE reads and lists one entry per CDR3 protein. The sample holds roughly 30,000 distinct CDR3 sequences, about an eighth seen once. Trimming removed 3 bases from V and 0 bases from J, with 8 bases in between. The CDR3 contains 14 residues. CDR1 and CDR2 from the germline V gene are DFQATT and SNEGSKA (reference sequence). In this sample, this clonotype turned up many times. Time point denoted: technical triplicate 2.

The chain has TRBV20-1 and TRBJ1-4; maybe TRBD1 (5 bases). The receptor's source is a female donor with HTLV-1-associated myelopathy (HAM/TSP). The specimen was CD4+ T cells from blood. The CDR3 DNA follows: TGCAGTGCTAGCGGACATCCAACTAATGAAAAACTGTTTTTT. Protein: CSASGHPTNEKLFF.